These T cell receptor beta chains were read from a single sample in a study of regulatory T cells in long-lasting Graves disease. Using its own MiXCR run on the multiplex PCR reads, TCRdb lists one record per CDR3 protein. Here the sample spans fewer than 650,000 distinct CDR3 sequences, under 20% being singletons. This sample also belongs to another study, concerning T cells in Graves' hyperthyroidism and ophthalmopathy.

Source: peripheral blood mononuclear cells (PBMCs), taken at new diagnosis, from a patient treated with antithyroid drugs. These receptor sequences come from a woman in her twenties or thirties with Graves disease. Each CDR3 is given with its conserved first and last residue. The order of the fields is clone size, D gene, J gene, V gene, CDR3 DNA, CDR3 protein. A D gene is named only where the DNA matches it firmly. Expanded clones are given a class, and other clones once, few, many or no size at all.

>-|-|TRBJ1-1|TRBV3-1
TGTGCCAGCAGCCAAGATCACAAGAACTCCTGGATGAACACTGAAGCTTTCTTT
CASSQDHKNSWMNTEAFF
>-|TRBD1|TRBJ1-4|TRBV27
TGTGCCAGCAGTTTAGGATCAGGGGGAGAACTGTTTTTT
CASSLGSGGELFF
>-|-|TRBJ2-5|TRBV3-1
TGTGCCAGCAGCCAAGATTGGACAGAACACCAAGAGACCCAGTACTTC
CASSQDWTEHQETQYF
>few|-|TRBJ1-6|TRBV3-1
TGTGCCAGCAGTTCCATGACCGGCCAGAATTCACCCCTCCACTTT
CASSSMTGQNSPLHF
>many|-|TRBJ2-5|TRBV7-9
TGTGCCAGCAACACCGGCGCCAGGGAGACCCAGTACTTC
CASNTGARETQYF
>few|-|TRBJ2-7|TRBV7-9
TGTGCCAGCAGCCGCGCCCAAACTTACGAGCAGTACTTC
CASSRAQTYEQYF
>many|-|TRBJ2-2|TRBV20-1
TGCAGTGCGGTTTCGATAAGACAGATTCCCGTGGAGCTGTTTTTT
CSAVSIRQIPVELFF
>many|TRBD2|TRBJ2-3|TRBV3-1
TGTGCCAGCAGCCAAACTAGCGGGGACACAGATACGCAGTATTTT
CASSQTSGDTDTQYF
>-|-|TRBJ1-5|TRBV3-1
TGTGCCAACAGCCTCCCGGGCGGTCAGCCCCAGCATTTT
CANSLPGGQPQHF
>many|TRBD1|TRBJ2-1|TRBV2
TGTGCCAGCAACCTACAGGGGCCGGATGAGCAGTTCTTC
CASNLQGPDEQFF
>many|TRBD1|TRBJ2-1|TRBV7-9
TGTGCCAGCAGCCGACCCGGGACAGCCGGTTCCGGGCAGTTCTTC
CASSRPGTAGSGQFF
>few|TRBD1|TRBJ2-3|TRBV18
TGTGCCAGCTCACCTCAGGGGGCGAGCACAGATACGCAGTATTTT
CASSPQGASTDTQYF
>few|-|TRBJ1-2|TRBV6-1
TGTGCCAGCAGTGAAGTTCGAAGGGATGGCTACACCTTC
CASSEVRRDGYTF
>few|-|TRBJ1-1|TRBV5-1
TGCGCCAGCAGCGCCGGGTGGAACACTGAAGCTTTCTTT
CASSAGWNTEAFF
>-|-|TRBJ2-7|TRBV6-2/TRBV6-3
TGTGCCAGCAGTTACTCGAGTCCAGGGAGATACGAGCAGTACTTC
CASSYSSPGRYEQYF
>-|TRBD2|TRBJ2-5|TRBV3-1
TGTGCCAGCAGCCCGGGACTAGCGGGAGTCAGGGAGACCCAGTACTTC
CASSPGLAGVRETQYF
>-|-|TRBJ2-2|TRBV12-3/TRBV12-4
TGTGCCAGCAGACCCAGGGCCACCGGGGAGCTGTTTTTT
CASRPRATGELFF
>few|TRBD2|TRBJ2-1|TRBV2
TGTGCCAGCAGTGAATCTAGCGGGAGACCCAATGAGCAGTTCTTC
CASSESSGRPNEQFF
>-|-|TRBJ1-1|TRBV19
TGTGCCAGTAGTATTATAGGGGTCCTCTCTACTGAAGCTTTCTTT
CASSIIGVLSTEAFF
>-|-|TRBJ2-5|TRBV19
TGTGCCAGTAGTGAAGGACAGCCGCCCCAGACCCAGTACTTC
CASSEGQPPQTQYF
>many|-|TRBJ2-1|TRBV2
TGTGCCAGCAGTGATGGAACGACTGATGAGCAGTTCTTC
CASSDGTTDEQFF
>many|TRBD2|TRBJ2-1|TRBV27
TGTGCCAGCAGTTCCAATAGCGGGAGGGCCAATGAGCAGTTCTTC
CASSSNSGRANEQFF
>many|TRBD2|TRBJ2-5|TRBV20-1
TGCAGTGCTAGAGACCTAGCGGGAGTGGGCCAAGAGACCCAGTACTTC
CSARDLAGVGQETQYF
>many|-|TRBJ1-1|TRBV6-4
TGTGCCAGCAGCCCAGTGAGCGGGACGGGCACTGAAGCTTTCTTT
CASSPVSGTGTEAFF
>many|-|TRBJ2-5|TRBV5-5
TGTGCCAGCAGGCTGCAATTGGATCAAGAGACCCAGTACTTC
CASRLQLDQETQYF
>many|TRBD2|TRBJ2-7|TRBV28
TGTGCCAGCAGACCGGGGGGATACGAGCAGTACTTC
CASRPGGYEQYF
>few|-|TRBJ2-2|TRBV6-5
TGTGCCAGCAGTTACTCGCGAACGGGAGTGGCCGGGGAGCTGTTTTTT
CASSYSRTGVAGELFF
>many|-|TRBJ1-4|TRBV30
TGTGCCTGGAGTGCCCCCGGGAGGGCTAGGGAAAAACTGTTTTTT
CAWSAPGRAREKLFF
>many|TRBD1|TRBJ2-7|TRBV5-1
TGCGCCAGCAGCCGACGGACAGGGGGGACTGATGGCTCCTACGAGCAGTACTTC
CASSRRTGGTDGSYEQYF
>many|TRBD1|TRBJ2-3|TRBV7-9
TGTGCCAGCACCTACAGGGGGAACCCGGATACGCAGTATTTT
CASTYRGNPDTQYF
>few|TRBD1|TRBJ2-2|TRBV28
TGTGCCAGCAGTTCTTCTCAATACGTGGGACAGGGTTGGGAGCTGTTTTTT
CASSSSQYVGQGWELFF
>many|-|TRBJ1-6|TRBV28
TGTGCCAGCAGTTTTAACCGTCGAGATTCACCCCTCCACTTT
CASSFNRRDSPLHF
>-|TRBD2|TRBJ2-7|TRBV15
TGTGCCACCAGCAGTCGCAGCGGGAGGTCATCCTACGAGCAGTACTTC
CATSSRSGRSSYEQYF
>many|TRBD2|TRBJ2-3|TRBV5-4
TGTGCCAGCAGCTTGCGTCTAGCGGGAGCAGATACGCAGTATTTT
CASSLRLAGADTQYF
>many|TRBD1|TRBJ1-1|TRBV2
TGTGCCAGCGAGACGGGACAGGGGACAATGAACACTGAAGCTTTCTTT
CASETGQGTMNTEAFF
>many|-|TRBJ1-4|TRBV7-9
TGTGCCAGCGGTAACGTCCGGGGCATCGGCGAAAAACTGTTTTTT
CASGNVRGIGEKLFF
>-|TRBD1|TRBJ1-3|TRBV7-9
TGTGCCAGCAGCTTAGCCCTGGCCGGGACAGGTGGCGGAAACACCATATATTTT
CASSLALAGTGGGNTIYF
>many|-|TRBJ2-3|TRBV5-1
TGCGCCAGTCTAAAACCGGGGTCCACAGATACGCAGTATTTT
CASLKPGSTDTQYF
>many|-|TRBJ1-2|TRBV2
TGTGCCAGCGACCGAGGGGGGCGATACTATGGCTACACCTTC
CASDRGGRYYGYTF
>-|-|TRBJ2-4|TRBV27
TGTGCCAGCAGCCGCTGGTCCTCGCTTGACATTCAGTACTTC
CASSRWSSLDIQYF
>-|-|TRBJ1-2|TRBV15
TGTGCCACCAGCAGAGAACCGAACTATGGCTACACCTTC
CATSREPNYGYTF
>-|-|TRBJ2-6|TRBV29-1
TGCAGCGTTGATCGGGAGTCTGGGGCCAACGTCCTGACTTTC
CSVDRESGANVLTF
>few|-|TRBJ2-2|TRBV20-1
TGCAGTGCTCGGATGCCCTGGGACTTAGGCGGCGGGGAGCTGTTTTTT
CSARMPWDLGGGELFF
>few|TRBD2|TRBJ2-7|TRBV29-1
TGCAGCGTTCGGGCTAGCGGGAACTACGAGCAGTACTTC
CSVRASGNYEQYF
>-|TRBD1|TRBJ1-2|TRBV7-8
TGTGCCAGCAGCGTAGGGACAGGGGGGTGGTATGGCTACACCTTC
CASSVGTGGWYGYTF
>many|TRBD1|TRBJ2-5|TRBV7-2
TGTGCCAGCAGCGAGACAGGGGTCGGCGAGACCCAGTACTTC
CASSETGVGETQYF
>-|TRBD2|TRBJ2-1|TRBV3-1
TGTGCCAGCAGCCAAGATGGCGGGGGGGGTGAGCAGTTCTTC
CASSQDGGGGEQFF
>few|TRBD2|TRBJ2-5|TRBV20-1
TGCAGTGCTAGGTCCGGGAGGGGAGAAGAGACCCAGTACTTC
CSARSGRGEETQYF
>few|-|TRBJ1-4|TRBV7-8
TGTGCCAGCAGCTTAAACAGGGTCGTTTTGACGACCAAGGGGCCTGAAAAACTGTTTTTT
CASSLNRVVLTTKGPEKLFF
>many|TRBD2|TRBJ2-7|TRBV7-6
TGTGCCAGCAGCTTAGGGCTAGCGGGAGTGGGTTCCTACGAGCAGTACTTC
CASSLGLAGVGSYEQYF
>-|-|TRBJ2-7|TRBV19
TGTGCCAGTAGTATCGGAACGGGATTTGGAGAGCAGTACTTC
CASSIGTGFGEQYF
>few|-|TRBJ1-1|TRBV5-1
TGCGCCAGCAGCCCTTGGGGTGGGAGCACTGAAGCTTTCTTT
CASSPWGGSTEAFF
>few|-|TRBJ2-6|TRBV6-2/TRBV6-3
TGTGCCAGCAGTTGGGGTCGGGGACGGAACTCTGGGGCCAACGTCCTGACTTTC
CASSWGRGRNSGANVLTF
>many|-|TRBJ1-5|TRBV24-1
TGTGCCACCGGAGACAGTAGCAATCAGCCCCAGCATTTT
CATGDSSNQPQHF